These 32 T cell receptor beta chains were all obtained from the same sample, sequenced in a study of graft-versus-host responses after intestinal transplantation. Repertoires were generated with immunoSEQ multiplex PCR, while TCRdb's copy carries only in-frame clones and drops some. The sample records about 120,000 clones, approximately 90% being singletons. The antigens of these receptors remain unknown. The input for sequencing was unstimulated CD4+ T cells sorted from spleen or lymph node cells, taken before intestinal transplant. The receptors were gathered from a human donor who received an intestinal transplant.

V is TRBV5-1 and J is TRBJ1-4; D not resolved. CDR1 is SGHRS, CDR2 YFSETQ, per germline. This CDR3 comprises 13 residues. Trimming shortened V by 0 bases and J by 4 bases, and 4 bases separated the two germline ends. CDR3 residues: CASSLESNEKLFF. CDR3 DNA sequence: TGCGCCAGCAGCTTGGAGAGTAATGAAAAACTGTTTTTT. The whole variable domain, remainder taken from reference TRBV5-1 and TRBJ1-4, is KAGVTQTPRYLIKTRGQQVTLSCSPISGHRSVSWYQQTPGQGLQFLFEYFSETQRNKGNFPGRFSGRQFSNSRSEMNVSTLELGDSALYLCASSLESNEKLFFGSGTQLSVL.

The chain links TRBV6-5 to TRBJ1-1; perhaps TRBD1 as D (5 bases). This CDR3 is built from 14 residues. CDR1 MNHEY and CDR2 SVGAGI come from the germline V gene. With 8 bases removed from V and 5 bases from J, the gap between germline ends came to 18 bases. The CDR3 loop reads CASEPTGGRTEAFF. The CDR3 nucleotides read TGTGCCAGCGAACCCACGGGGGGTCGGACTGAAGCTTTCTTT.

This clone is a singleton in its sample. This CDR3 reads CASTSLQNYGYTF. The CDR3 nucleotides read TGTGCCAGCACATCCCTGCAGAACTATGGCTACACCTTC. The gene calls are TRBV28 and TRBJ1-2; no reliable D call. The CDR3 contains 13 residues. The germline V gene has CDR1 MDHEN and CDR2 SYDVKM. V was trimmed by 7 bases and J by 2 bases, leaving 11 bases between them.

The J gene is TRBJ1-5, the V gene TRBV28; no firm D call. Trimming shortened V by 6 bases and J by 4 bases, and 13 bases separated the two germline ends. The CDR3 has 14 residues. CDR1 is MDHEN and CDR2 is SYDVKM in the germline V gene. This chain's CDR3 is CASRSDGGNQPQHF. The DNA for the CDR3 is TGTGCCAGCAGGTCGGACGGCGGGAATCAGCCCCAGCATTTT.

The chain uses TRBV7-7 and TRBJ2-7; D is possibly TRBD2 (6 bases). The germline V gene encodes CDR1 SSHAT and CDR2 FNYEAQ (reference sequence). V was trimmed by 5 bases and J by 9 bases, leaving 20 bases between them. The CDR3 contains 14 residues. The DNA for the CDR3 is TGTGCCAGCAGCCCAGGAGGGCTAGAGTTGGTGCAGTACTTC. It translates to CASSPGGLELVQYF.

The chain is built from TRBV9 and TRBJ2-3, with 7 bases fitting TRBD2. The CDR3 has 14 residues. Trimming at V came to 4 bases and at J to 4 bases, leaving 6 bases not matched to a gene. CDR1 and CDR2 (germline): SGDLS, YYNGEE. CDR3 region: CASSPGRVPDTQYF. For the CDR3, the DNA is TGTGCCAGCAGCCCAGGGAGGGTCCCAGATACGCAGTATTTT.

This rearrangement joins TRBV2 to TRBJ1-2, with D possibly being TRBD1 (5 bases). V was cut by 1 base and J by 3 bases, with 9 bases left in between. The CDR3 totals 14 residues. Germline V lookup: CDR1 SNHLY, CDR2 FYNNEI. CDR3 sequence reads: CASSEDPRDYGYTF. CDR3 DNA sequence: TGTGCCAGCAGTGAAGATCCCAGGGACTATGGCTACACCTTC.

The V gene is TRBV27, the J gene TRBJ2-7; 11 nucleotides agree with TRBD2. The CDR3 length is 15 residues. Germline CDR1 reads MNHEY; CDR2 reads SMNVEV (reference sequence). Trimming removed 4 bases from V and 6 bases from J; junction bases left unmatched: 8. The CDR3 protein is CASSSAFSGRGEQYF. CDR3 DNA: TGTGCCAGCAGTTCGGCATTTAGCGGGAGGGGCGAGCAGTACTTC.

The chain joins TRBV5-1 to TRBJ2-5, with 7 nucleotides matching TRBD1. CDR3 length: 13 residues. The junction had 7 bases not matched to a gene; V was cut back by 6 bases and J by 5 bases. Per the germline V gene, CDR1 is SGHRS and CDR2 is YFSETQ. The CDR3 DNA sequence: TGCGCCAGCACCTACGACAGGGTTGAGACCCAGTACTTC. Its translation is CASTYDRVETQYF.

V is TRBV28 and J is TRBJ1-5; 9 nucleotides align to TRBD1. V was clipped by 4 bases and J by 12 bases; unmatched bases: 10. The CDR3 totals 14 residues. Germline V gene lookup returns CDR1 MDHEN and CDR2 SYDVKM. CDR3 residues: CASSWGLGGQGQHF. CDR3 nucleotide sequence: TGTGCCAGCAGTTGGGGCTTGGGGGGACAGGGCCAGCATTTT.

The gene calls are TRBV6-6 and TRBJ1-1, with 8 positions matching TRBD1. From germline, CDR1 is MNHNY and CDR2 SVGAGI (reference sequence). With V trimmed by 6 bases and J by 3 bases, 3 bases remained unmatched. CDR3 size: 13 residues. DNA of the CDR3: TGTGCCAGCAGGGACAGGGTGGACACTGAAGCTTTCTTT. It encodes CASRDRVDTEAFF.

This chain connects TRBV6-1 to TRBJ2-7; 8 bases are shared with TRBD1. The CDR3 runs 15 residues. Germline V gene sequence: CDR1 MNHNS, CDR2 SASEGT. J was trimmed by 4 bases and V by 6 bases; bases with no gene match: 11. CDR3: CASSPQGASFYEQYF. CDR3 in DNA: TGTGCCAGCAGCCCCCAGGGGGCGTCTTTTTACGAGCAGTACTTC.

The V call is TRBV11-2, the J call TRBJ1-1; D might be TRBD1 (5 bases). The CDR3 contains 15 residues. In germline, CDR1 is SGHAT, CDR2 FQNNGV. Trimming left V 1 base short and J 2 bases short, with 11 bases between. For the CDR3, the DNA is TGTGCCAGCAGCTTAGCGCAGGGTCTAAACACTGAAGCTTTCTTT. The encoded protein is CASSLAQGLNTEAFF.

CDR3 bases: TGTGCCAGCAGCTCCTACTCGGACAGGAGTGGCTACACCTTC. Its translation: CASSSYSDRSGYTF. The genes are TRBV7-2 and TRBJ1-2, with 7 bases lining up with TRBD1. This CDR3 spans 14 amino acids. Germline CDR1 is SGHTA and CDR2 is FQGNSA. Germline trimming cut 4 bases from V and 7 bases from J; bases unmatched to any gene: 9. The variable domain in full, with the rest retrieved from reference TRBV7-2 and TRBJ1-2, is GAGVSQSPSNKVTEKGKDVELRCDPISGHTALYWYRQSLGQGLEFLIYFQGNSAPDKSGLPSDRFSAERTGGSVSTLTIQRTQQEDSAVYLCASSSYSDRSGYTFGSGTRLTVV.

The chain uses TRBV11-2 and TRBJ1-6, with D maybe TRBD1 (5 bases). Germline V gene data show CDR1 as SGHAT and CDR2 as FQNNGV. The CDR3 contains 14 residues. V lost 4 bases and J lost 4, with 8 bases in between. CDR3 sequence: CASSWGRYNSPLHF. The CDR3 nucleotides are TGTGCCAGCAGCTGGGGCCGATATAATTCACCCCTCCACTTT.

This clone has a single count. The V call is TRBV7-2, the J call TRBJ2-3; 14 positions match TRBD2. The CDR3 spans 18 residues. Germline CDR1 and CDR2: SGHTA and FQGNSA. V dropped 3 bases and J dropped 0; count of bases not matched to a gene: 5. The CDR3 sequence: CASSLGLAGAASTDTQYF. The CDR3, as DNA: TGTGCCAGCAGCTTGGGACTAGCGGGGGCCGCTAGCACAGATACGCAGTATTTT.

This clone was seen just once. J is TRBJ2-7 and V is TRBV5-1, with 7 bases lining up with TRBD1. After removal of 4 bases from V and 4 bases from J, the junction contained 14 bases not matched to a gene. CDR3 length equals 16 residues. Germline CDR1 is SGHRS and CDR2 is YFSETQ. CDR3 DNA: TGCGCCAGCAGCCAAAATCCGGACAGGCTAATATACGAGCAGTACTTC. This encodes CASSQNPDRLIYEQYF.

The chain carries TRBV7-6 and TRBJ2-7, with 12 bases matching TRBD2. The CDR3 covers 16 residues. Germline lookup yields CDR1 SGHVS and CDR2 FNYEAQ. Losses at the gene ends were 5 bases for V and 5 bases for J; bases not matched to a gene: 10. CDR3 DNA sequence: TGTGCCAGCAGCCCCGGACTAGCGGGGAGAGGAGACGAGCAGTACTTC. Its translation is CASSPGLAGRGDEQYF.

The V gene is TRBV7-2, the J gene TRBJ2-5; 9 positions match TRBD2. The CDR3 length is 14 residues. V shed 3 bases and J 3 bases; nucleotides not matched to a gene: 2. Germline loops: CDR1 SGHTA, CDR2 FQGNSA. CDR3 DNA: TGTGCCAGCAGCTTCGAGCGGGGGGAAGAGACCCAGTACTTC. Translating gives CASSFERGEETQYF. Looking up the rest from reference TRBV7-2 and TRBJ2-5 gives the full variable domain: GAGVSQSPSNKVTEKGKDVELRCDPISGHTALYWYRQSLGQGLEFLIYFQGNSAPDKSGLPSDRFSAERTGGSVSTLTIQRTQQEDSAVYLCASSFERGEETQYFGPGTRLLVL.

The rearrangement joins TRBV30 to TRBJ1-5, with 7 bases matching TRBD1. CDR3 length equals 15 residues. CDR1 is GTSNPN, CDR2 SVGIG, per germline (reference sequence). V shed 1 base and J 3 bases; nucleotides not matched to a gene: 6. In nucleotides, the CDR3 is TGTGCCTGGAGTGGCGCCGGGACAGTCAATCAGCCCCAGCATTTT. It codes for CAWSGAGTVNQPQHF.

This chain connects TRBV5-1 to TRBJ2-1; D ambiguous. CDR1 is SGHRS and CDR2 is YFSETQ in the germline V gene. There are 16 residues in the CDR3. The V end lost 2 bases, the J end lost 3 bases, and 15 bases lay between the germline ends. The CDR3 reads CASSFIAQTDYNEQFF. CDR3 nucleotides: TGCGCCAGCAGCTTTATCGCACAGACCGACTACAATGAGCAGTTCTTC.

This chain's CDR3 is CASSRDRGNTEAFF. CDR3 DNA: TGTGCCAGCAGCCGAGACAGGGGGAACACTGAAGCTTTCTTT. The genes are TRBV27 and TRBJ1-1; TRBD1 aligns across 8 bases. CDR1 and CDR2 from the germline V gene are MNHEY and SMNVEV (reference sequence). The V and J ends lost 6 bases and 1 base, in that order; junction bases with no gene match: 4. The CDR3 covers 14 residues.

The V gene is TRBV6-5, the J gene TRBJ1-1, with D possibly matching TRBD1 (6 bases). Looked up from germline, CDR1 is MNHEY and CDR2 is SVGAGI. Trimming shortened V by 6 bases and J by 12 bases, and 26 bases separated the two germline ends. The CDR3 spans 15 residues. The CDR3 loop reads CASSITGTSYTPSFF. The CDR3 nucleotides are TGTGCCAGCAGCATAACCGGGACATCATATACCCCGTCTTTCTTT.

This chain joins TRBV6-5 and TRBJ1-2; a weak D match, TRBD1 (5 bases). Germline values: CDR1 MNHEY, CDR2 SVGAGI. The CDR3 loop spans 13 amino acids. V dropped 9 bases and J dropped 5 bases, with 16 bases sitting between them. CDR3 sequence reads: CASRSGAGYGYTF. For the CDR3, the DNA is TGTGCCAGTCGTAGTGGGGCCGGGTATGGCTACACCTTC.

V usage is TRBV30 and J usage is TRBJ1-6; perhaps TRBD1 as D (6 bases). The CDR3 is 14 amino acids. V was trimmed by 4 bases and J by 6 bases, leaving 13 bases between them. Germline lookup yields CDR1 GTSNPN and CDR2 SVGIG (reference sequence). The CDR3 is CAWTITGTNSPLHF. CDR3 nucleotides: TGTGCCTGGACCATTACAGGGACTAATTCACCCCTCCACTTT. The variable domain in full, completed from reference TRBV30 and TRBJ1-6, reads SQTIHQWPATLVQPVGSPLSLECTVEGTSNPNLYWYRQAAGRGLQLLFYSVGIGQISSEVPQNLSASRPQDRQFILSSKKLLLSDSGFYLCAWTITGTNSPLHFGNGTRLTVT.

V is TRBV4-1 and J is TRBJ1-2; 7 bases align to TRBD1. Germline CDR1 and CDR2: MGHRA and YSYEKL. V lost 4 bases to trimming and J lost 7 bases; unmatched junction nucleotides: 6. The length of the CDR3 is 13 residues. The CDR3 coding sequence is TGCGCCAGCAGCCCCCGACAGGGTGGTGGCTACACCTTC. Translated: CASSPRQGGGYTF.

V usage is TRBV29-1 and J usage is TRBJ2-7; 8 nucleotides agree with TRBD2. The CDR3 covers 14 residues. J lost 5 bases, V lost 4 bases, and 10 bases had no gene match. Germline loops: CDR1 SQVTM, CDR2 ANQGSEA. CDR3 bases: TGCAGCGTTGGGCCCCGACTAGCGAGAGACGAGCAGTACTTC. It is translated as CSVGPRLARDEQYF.

This chain joins TRBV6-1 and TRBJ1-1; 8 positions agree with TRBD1. The junction had 11 bases not matched to a gene; V was cut back by 7 bases and J by 4 bases. The length of the CDR3 is 15 residues. Germline CDR1 MNHNS, CDR2 SASEGT. CDR3 in amino acids: CASTYLTTGGTEAFF. DNA for the CDR3: TGTGCCAGCACCTACCTCACCACAGGGGGCACTGAAGCTTTCTTT.

This clone has just one count. The rearrangement joins TRBV19 to TRBJ2-4; TRBD2 is a possible D gene (5 bases). The CDR3 consists of 16 residues. V lost 3 bases and J 0 bases, leaving 12 bases between the germline ends. CDR1 and CDR2 (germline): LNHDA, SQIVND (reference sequence). CDR3 in DNA: TGTGCCAGTAGTATGCCGGGGAAGCTAGCCAAAAACATTCAGTACTTC. Translating gives CASSMPGKLAKNIQYF.

This clone was recorded a few times. This chain links TRBV29-1 with TRBJ2-7; tentative D call: TRBD2 (6 bases). Trimming removed 1 base at V and 2 bases at J, with 12 bases between. CDR1 is SQVTM and CDR2 is ANQGSEA in the germline V gene. This CDR3 spans 14 amino acids. The CDR3 here is CSVEVGGFPYEQYF. CDR3 bases: TGCAGCGTTGAAGTCGGGGGTTTTCCCTACGAGCAGTACTTC.

The V call is TRBV9, the J call TRBJ2-3, with 10 bases fitting TRBD2. Trimming took 0 bases from V and 1 from J; bases not matched to a gene: 8. The CDR3 is made up of 18 amino acids. Germline CDR1 reads SGDLS; CDR2 reads YYNGEE. This CDR3 reads CASSVGVRAGGGTDTQYF. DNA of the CDR3: TGTGCCAGCAGCGTAGGGGTTCGAGCGGGGGGGGGCACAGATACGCAGTATTTT.

The chain carries TRBV28 and TRBJ2-3; D not resolved. Trimming removed 6 bases at V and 6 bases at J, with 7 bases between. Germline V lookup: CDR1 MDHEN, CDR2 SYDVKM. This CDR3 has 11 amino acids. CDR3 DNA: TGTGCCAGCAGCCGTCCTGATACGCAGTATTTT. Protein sequence: CASSRPDTQYF.